Below, 32 T cell receptor beta chains from the same sample are listed, as sequenced in a study of identical twins. TCRdb re-derived calls from the 5' RACE reads in MiXCR, one entry per CDR3 protein. The table has 700,000 or so distinct CDR3 sequences, roughly 8% seen once. This same sample was also taken into another study, of yellow fever vaccine responses in identical twins.

Material for sequencing was PBMCs. The receptors here all came from a woman younger than 35 in good health.

The V gene is TRBV4-1, the J gene TRBJ2-7, with D possibly being TRBD1 (6 bases). This CDR3 contains 14 residues. Trimming removed 3 bases from V and 3 bases from J, with 12 bases in between. The V gene's germline CDR1 is MGHRA and CDR2 YSYEKL. The CDR3 nucleotides are TGCGCCAGCAGCCAGATTGGGGACATCTACGAGCAGTACTTC. Translating gives CASSQIGDIYEQYF.

This chain uses TRBV7-2 with TRBJ1-1; D remains unclear. Germline-derived CDR1 and CDR2 are SGHTA and FQGNSA. The CDR3 sequence is 14 residues long. V lost 5 bases, J lost 3 bases, and 13 bases lay in between. The CDR3 bases are TGTGCCAGCAGCCCTCAGGCAGCAGACACTGAAGCTTTCTTT. This codes for CASSPQAADTEAFF.

V gene TRBV4-2 combines with J gene TRBJ1-2; D unresolved. The germline V and J ends were trimmed by 0 bases and 5 bases, with 16 bases remaining between them. The CDR3 has 16 residues. Looked up from germline, CDR1 is LGHNA and CDR2 is YNFKEQ. CDR3 region: CASSQDSEATNYGYTF. CDR3 DNA sequence: TGTGCCAGCAGCCAAGATTCGGAGGCGACCAATTATGGCTACACCTTC.

This clonotype has just a few counts. The V and J genes are TRBV7-9 and TRBJ2-7; the D gene is possibly TRBD1 (6 bases). The V gene's germline CDR1 is SEHNR and CDR2 FQNEAQ (reference sequence). The CDR3 loop spans 15 amino acids. V gave up 2 bases and J gave up 2 bases, with 13 bases separating them. The CDR3 protein is CASSLLETGPYEQYF. The CDR3 bases are TGTGCCAGCAGCTTACTTGAGACAGGACCCTACGAGCAGTACTTC.

The chain combines TRBV12-3 or TRBV12-4 with TRBJ2-7; perhaps TRBD2 as D (7 bases). Trimming shortened V by 5 bases and J by 3 bases, and 11 bases separated the two germline ends. This CDR3 contains 13 residues. CDR3 coding DNA: TGTGCCAGCAGTATAGGGGGGGACTACGAGCAGTACTTC. It codes for CASSIGGDYEQYF.

The rearrangement links TRBV23-1 to TRBJ2-2, with 7 bases matching TRBD2. TRBV23-1 counts as an open reading frame of uncertain function. This CDR3 region has 18 residues. The V gene end was trimmed by 7 bases and the J gene end by 0 bases; junction bases not matched to a gene: 14. The CDR3 sequence: CASTSPGTTYSNTGELFF. CDR3 nucleotide sequence: TGCGCCAGCACAAGCCCCGGGACTACGTACTCGAACACCGGGGAGCTGTTTTTT.

The CDR3 spells CASSSFVGLAADNEQFF. CDR3 nucleotide sequence: TGTGCCAGCAGCTCATTCGTCGGGCTAGCGGCAGACAATGAGCAGTTCTTC. The genes are TRBV7-9 and TRBJ2-1, with 7 bases fitting TRBD2. This CDR3 contains 17 residues. Trimming cost V 4 bases and J 5 bases; bases outside gene matches: 14. The germline V gene has CDR1 SEHNR and CDR2 FQNEAQ (reference sequence).

Only a few counts were recorded for this clonotype. The genes are TRBV11-2 and TRBJ2-3; TRBD2 matches 12 bases. The CDR3 is 18 amino acids. J lost 6 bases, V lost 5 bases, and 15 bases had no gene match. The V gene's germline CDR1 is SGHAT and CDR2 FQNNGV. CDR3 region: CASSQRLPSGGAWDTQYF. DNA for the CDR3: TGTGCCAGCAGCCAGAGGCTACCTAGCGGGGGGGCTTGGGATACGCAGTATTTT.

The chain links TRBV10-3 to TRBJ2-7; 7 nucleotides line up with TRBD1. V shed 4 bases and J 0 bases; nucleotides not matched to a gene: 9. Looked up from germline, CDR1 is ENHRY and CDR2 is SYGVKD. The CDR3 consists of 16 residues. CDR3 in amino acids: CAISVSDRASSYEQYF. As DNA, the CDR3 is TGTGCCATCAGTGTTTCCGACAGGGCCAGCTCCTACGAGCAGTACTTC.

The V call is TRBV2, the J call TRBJ2-5; TRBD2 matches at 7 bases. Germline values: CDR1 SNHLY, CDR2 FYNNEI. Trimming cost V 7 bases and J 2 bases; bases outside gene matches: 7. This CDR3 has 14 amino acids. The CDR3: CASNIAGVQETQYF. The CDR3 DNA reads TGTGCCAGCAATATAGCGGGTGTTCAAGAGACCCAGTACTTC. Using reference TRBV2 and TRBJ2-5 for the parts outside the CDR3, the full variable domain is EPEVTQTPSHQVTQMGQEVILRCVPISNHLYFYWYRQILGQKVEFLVSFYNNEISEKSEIFDDQFSVERPDGSNFTLKIRSTKLEDSAMYFCASNIAGVQETQYFGPGTRLLVL.

The V and J genes are TRBV14 and TRBJ1-6; unclear D gene. The V end was cut by 3 bases, the J end by 14 bases, with 8 bases between. The CDR3 loop spans 11 amino acids. The germline V gene has CDR1 SGHDN and CDR2 FVKESK. Here the CDR3 DNA reads TGTGCCAGCAGCCACTCTCAAGCCCTCCACTTT. Amino acid sequence: CASSHSQALHF.

This chain links TRBV11-2 with TRBJ2-1; 8 bases are shared with TRBD2. Germline V CDR1 and CDR2: SGHAT, FQNNGV. This CDR3 contains 11 residues. Germline trimming cut 10 bases from V and 8 bases from J; bases unmatched to any gene: 4. CDR3: CAIELADEQFF. CDR3 DNA sequence: TGTGCCATCGAACTAGCGGATGAGCAGTTCTTC.

This clonotype was observed a handful of times. J is TRBJ2-1 and V is TRBV28, with D possibly TRBD2 on 5 matching bases. Germline V gene sequence: CDR1 MDHEN, CDR2 SYDVKM. Trimming left V 7 bases short and J 1 base short, with 11 bases between. The CDR3 length is 14 residues. This chain's CDR3 is CASKLGPSYNEQFF. Here the CDR3 DNA reads TGTGCCAGCAAACTAGGGCCTTCCTACAATGAGCAGTTCTTC.

The chain has TRBV5-6 and TRBJ2-1, with TRBD2 matching 12 bases. V shed 1 base and J 7 bases; nucleotides not matched to a gene: 9. Germline loops: CDR1 SGHDT, CDR2 YYEEEE. There are 17 residues in the CDR3. CDR3: CASSLLARLAGVNEQFF. In DNA, the CDR3 is TGTGCCAGCAGCTTGCTTGCCCGACTAGCGGGAGTAAATGAGCAGTTCTTC.

There are a few counts of this clonotype. Here the CDR3 reads CASLWLGSNTGELFF. CDR3 coding DNA: TGTGCCAGCCTCTGGTTAGGGTCGAACACCGGGGAGCTGTTTTTT. The chain employs TRBV28 and TRBJ2-2; D is ambiguous. The germline V and J ends were trimmed by 8 bases and 0 bases, with 13 bases remaining between them. The CDR3 loop spans 15 amino acids. Germline CDR1 MDHEN, CDR2 SYDVKM.

The V call is TRBV7-9, the J call TRBJ2-1; D may be TRBD2 (6 bases). V lost 1 base to trimming and J lost 3 bases, with 10 bases between them. This CDR3 region has 15 residues. The germline V gene has CDR1 SEHNR and CDR2 FQNEAQ (reference sequence). CDR3 DNA sequence: TGTGCCAGCAGCTTAGAACGGGAGTACTACAATGAGCAGTTCTTC. Residues: CASSLEREYYNEQFF.

In its sample, this clonotype was seen a few times. The gene calls are TRBV14 and TRBJ1-6; D is unclear. CDR1 is SGHDN and CDR2 is FVKESK in the germline V gene. The CDR3 totals 12 residues. The V and J ends lost 1 base and 15 bases respectively, with 10 bases between them. The CDR3 DNA reads as TGTGCCAGCAGCCAAGGTGGTAATCTCCTCCACTTT. Protein product: CASSQGGNLLHF.

This clonotype was detected many times. As DNA, the CDR3 is TGCGCCAGCAGTGCACAGGGGAGAGGTGTCTACAATGAGCAGTTCTTC. Translation gives CASSAQGRGVYNEQFF. The chain has TRBV10-1 and TRBJ2-1, with 7 bases that match TRBD1. The germline CDR1 and CDR2 sequences are WNHNN and SYGVQD (reference sequence). Trimming removed 4 bases from V and 3 bases from J; junction bases left unmatched: 9. This CDR3 contains 16 residues.

This rearrangement joins TRBV20-1 to TRBJ2-7; 9 bases fit TRBD1. The junction had 10 bases not matched to a gene; V was cut back by 5 bases and J by 2 bases. The CDR3 has 15 residues. Germline CDR1 is DFQATT and CDR2 is SNEGSKA (reference sequence). CDR3 in amino acids: CSARSPTGGTYEQYF. The DNA of the CDR3 is TGCAGTGCTCGATCCCCGACAGGGGGGACCTACGAGCAGTACTTC.

Only a few counts were recorded for this clonotype. The chain links TRBV28 to TRBJ2-4, with no clear D. The CDR3 consists of 17 residues. Germline assignment: CDR1 MDHEN and CDR2 SYDVKM. Trimming removed 6 bases at V and 2 bases at J, with 20 bases between. As DNA, the CDR3 is TGTGCCAGCAGAGGTCAGACCGTGTCTGGGACCAAAAACATTCAGTACTTC. Its protein product is CASRGQTVSGTKNIQYF.

This clonotype was observed at least ten times. The chain employs TRBV12-3 or TRBV12-4 and TRBJ2-4; no firm D call. Deletions cut 3 bases from V and 1 base from J, with 7 bases between. This CDR3 spans 14 amino acids. The CDR3 DNA sequence: TGTGCCAGCAGTTTCGGAGCGGCCAAAAACATTCAGTACTTC. Its protein product is CASSFGAAKNIQYF.

The CDR3 DNA is TGTGCCAGCAGCAAACGGGGGGGGCCCCGGGAGCAGTACTTC. It codes for CASSKRGGPREQYF. The J gene is TRBJ2-7, the V gene TRBV21-1; the D segment call TRBD1 is taken from the table without a DNA check. TRBV21-1 is marked as a pseudogene. The CDR3 length is 14 residues.

In its sample, this clonotype was seen many times. The chain employs TRBV7-8 and TRBJ2-2, with TRBD1 matching 7 bases. V shed 3 bases and J 6 bases; nucleotides not matched to a gene: 13. Germline CDR1 reads SGHVS; CDR2 reads FQNEAQ. The CDR3 sequence is 17 residues long. CDR3: CASSLEKGALNAGELFF. DNA for the CDR3: TGTGCCAGCAGCTTGGAAAAGGGGGCCTTAAATGCCGGGGAGCTGTTTTTT. Based on the CDR3 plus reference TRBV7-8 and TRBJ2-2, the full variable domain is GAGVSQSPRYKVAKRGQDVALRCDPISGHVSLFWYQQALGQGPEFLTYFQNEAQLDKSGLPSDRFFAERPEGSVSTLKIQRTQQEDSAVYLCASSLEKGALNAGELFFGEGSRLTVL.

In its sample, this clonotype was seen many times. The rearrangement joins TRBV30 to TRBJ2-1; D remains ambiguous. Trimming stripped 1 base from V and 7 bases from J, with 8 bases between. The CDR3 is 12 amino acids. Germline CDR1 reads GTSNPN; CDR2 reads SVGIG (reference sequence). The CDR3 protein is CAWSDLVNEQFF. The CDR3 region has the DNA TGTGCCTGGAGTGATCTAGTAAATGAGCAGTTCTTC.

This clonotype has at least ten counts. The V and J genes are TRBV10-3 and TRBJ2-5; D possibly corresponds to TRBD1 (6 bases). The CDR3 consists of 16 residues. The germline gives CDR1 ENHRY, CDR2 SYGVKD. The V and J ends lost 4 bases and 0 bases respectively, with 15 bases between them. CDR3 nucleotides: TGTGCCATCAGTGCGGCGACAGGCTCGTACCAAGAGACCCAGTACTTC. Protein: CAISAATGSYQETQYF.

This clonotype was picked up a small number of times. The rearrangement uses TRBV4-2 and TRBJ2-1; D call uncertain. Trimming took off 0 bases at V and 0 bases at J, with 6 bases between the two ends. The CDR3 sequence is 15 residues long. The V gene's germline CDR1 is LGHNA and CDR2 YNFKEQ. The CDR3 is CASSQEIVSYNEQFF. The CDR3 nucleotides are TGTGCCAGCAGCCAAGAAATTGTCTCCTACAATGAGCAGTTCTTC.

This clonotype was seen only a few times. The rearrangement links TRBV4-1 to TRBJ2-7, with TRBD1 matching over 8 bases. V lost 4 bases, J lost 3 bases, and 5 bases stayed unmatched. The CDR3 contains 14 residues. The germline V gene has CDR1 MGHRA and CDR2 YSYEKL. The CDR3 DNA reads TGCGCCAGCAGCCCGACAGGGGTAAACTACGAGCAGTACTTC. Protein sequence: CASSPTGVNYEQYF.

In its sample, this clonotype was seen many times. The chain couples TRBV14 to TRBJ2-1; 12 bases are a match to TRBD2. Losses at the gene ends were 0 bases for V and 3 bases for J; bases not matched to a gene: 9. From germline, CDR1 is SGHDN and CDR2 FVKESK. The CDR3 consists of 19 residues. Here the CDR3 reads CASSQDEAASGRDYNEQFF. In nucleotides, the CDR3 is TGTGCCAGCAGCCAAGATGAGGCGGCTAGCGGGAGGGACTACAATGAGCAGTTCTTC. Drawing the rest from reference TRBV14 and TRBJ2-1, the complete variable domain is EAGVTQFPSHSVIEKGQTVTLRCDPISGHDNLYWYRRVMGKEIKFLLHFVKESKQDESGMPNNRFLAERTGGTYSTLKVQPAELEDSGVYFCASSQDEAASGRDYNEQFFGPGTRLTVL.

The chain combines TRBV5-1 with TRBJ2-5, with 9 nucleotides matching TRBD2. V was pared by 6 bases and J by 3 bases, with 9 bases of the junction left unmatched. Germline values: CDR1 SGHRS, CDR2 YFSETQ. The CDR3 spans 15 residues. The CDR3 spells CASTPAGGLEETQYF. The CDR3 bases are TGCGCCAGCACGCCCGCGGGGGGGCTGGAAGAGACCCAGTACTTC.

The gene calls are TRBV6-2 or TRBV6-3 and TRBJ2-1, with D unresolved. Germline-derived CDR1 and CDR2 are MNHEY and SVGEGT. This CDR3 has 13 amino acids. Trimming removed 4 bases at V and 6 bases at J, with 10 bases between. The CDR3 loop is CASSSVVVNEQFF. For the CDR3, the DNA is TGTGCCAGCAGTTCAGTAGTGGTCAATGAGCAGTTCTTC.

This clonotype was found many times. The chain joins TRBV5-1 to TRBJ2-1, with 13 bases fitting TRBD2. Germline V CDR1 and CDR2: SGHRS, YFSETQ. V was pared by 4 bases and J by 5 bases, with 6 bases of the junction left unmatched. The CDR3 has 16 amino acids. CDR3 DNA: TGCGCCAGCAGCGTGACCGGGACTAGCGGGAACAATGAGCAGTTCTTC. Its translation is CASSVTGTSGNNEQFF.

The table lists this clonotype with a few counts. V is TRBV10-3 and J is TRBJ2-3; D gene ambiguous. The germline gives CDR1 ENHRY, CDR2 SYGVKD. CDR3 length: 13 amino acids. Trimming shortened V by 3 bases and J by 6 bases, and 10 bases separated the two germline ends. CDR3 in DNA: TGTGCCATCAGTGACCGACTTGCGGATACGCAGTATTTT. It specifies CAISDRLADTQYF.